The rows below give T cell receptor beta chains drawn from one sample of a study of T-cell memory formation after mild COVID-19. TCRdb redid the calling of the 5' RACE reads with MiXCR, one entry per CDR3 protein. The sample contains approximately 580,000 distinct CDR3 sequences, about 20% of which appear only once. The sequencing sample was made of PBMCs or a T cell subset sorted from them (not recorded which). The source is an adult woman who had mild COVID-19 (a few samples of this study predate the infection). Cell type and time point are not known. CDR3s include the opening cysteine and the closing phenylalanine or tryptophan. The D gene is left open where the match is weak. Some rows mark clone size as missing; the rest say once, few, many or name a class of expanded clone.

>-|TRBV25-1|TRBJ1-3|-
TGTGCCAGCAGTGAATACCGGACGGCGAGCTCTGGAAACACCATATATTTT
CASSEYRTASSGNTIYF
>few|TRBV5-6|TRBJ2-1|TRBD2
TGTGCCAGCAGCTTCGGACTAGCGGGGTGGGACAATGAGCAGTTCTTC
CASSFGLAGWDNEQFF
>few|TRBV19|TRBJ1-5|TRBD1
TGTGCCAGTAACGGACAGGGGCCTCTGCCCCAGCATTTT
CASNGQGPLPQHF
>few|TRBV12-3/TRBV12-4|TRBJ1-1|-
TGTGCCACTACCGCGGCTGGGAGCCTGAGGAACACTGAAGCTTTCTTT
CATTAAGSLRNTEAFF
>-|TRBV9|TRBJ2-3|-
TGTGCCAGCAGCGTAGCGGGTGGCGCAGATACGCAGTATTTT
CASSVAGGADTQYF
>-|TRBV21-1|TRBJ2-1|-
TGTGCCAGCAGCCGCCGCCCCCTCCCCTTCAATGAGCAGTTCTTC
CASSRRPLPFNEQFF
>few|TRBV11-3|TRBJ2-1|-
TGTGCCAGCAGCTTAGACCCGTTTGTGGGAGACTCCCTTGAGCAGTTCTTC
CASSLDPFVGDSLEQFF
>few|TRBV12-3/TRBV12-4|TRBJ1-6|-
TGTGCCAGCAGTTTCCGACCTGGCGGGAGGTCACCCCTCCACTTT
CASSFRPGGRSPLHF
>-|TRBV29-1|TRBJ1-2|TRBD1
TGCAGCGTTCATCCCGGACAGGGTGGCTACACCTTC
CSVHPGQGGYTF
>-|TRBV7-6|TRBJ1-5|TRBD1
TGTGCCAGCAGCCCTGGACAGGGGGCGAGTCAGCCCCAGCATTTT
CASSPGQGASQPQHF
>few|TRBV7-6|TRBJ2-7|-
TGTGCCAGCAGCTCAACCGCCGGACTCCAATTCTACGAGCAGTACTTC
CASSSTAGLQFYEQYF
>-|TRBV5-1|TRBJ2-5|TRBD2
TGCGCCAGCAGCCCTGGACTAGCGGGGGGTAGTTTGGTGGAGACCCAGTACTTC
CASSPGLAGGSLVETQYF
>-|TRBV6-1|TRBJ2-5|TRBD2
TGTGCCAGCAGTGAACCTTGGACTAGAGCTACAGAGACCCAGTACTTC
CASSEPWTRATETQYF
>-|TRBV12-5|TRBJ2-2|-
TGTGCTAGTGGTTTGGTACTTGGGGGCCTCGGGGAGCTGTTTTTT
CASGLVLGGLGELFF
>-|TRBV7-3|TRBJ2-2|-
TGTGCCAGCAGCTTTGGCCATAACACCGGGGAGCTGTTTTTT
CASSFGHNTGELFF
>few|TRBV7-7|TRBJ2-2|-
TGTGCTAGCAGCCCAAAAACAGGGCCCGGGGAGCTGTTTTTT
CASSPKTGPGELFF
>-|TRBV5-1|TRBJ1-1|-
TGCGCCAGCAGCCCGGGTCACGGAGGGGACCCCAATGAAGCTTTCTTT
CASSPGHGGDPNEAFF
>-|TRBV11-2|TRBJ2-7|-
TGTGCCAGCAGCTTAGATCCCGGCCACGAGCAGTACTTC
CASSLDPGHEQYF
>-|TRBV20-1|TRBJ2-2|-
TGCAGTGCTAGAGATCAAGGTTCCGGGGAGCTGTTTTTT
CSARDQGSGELFF
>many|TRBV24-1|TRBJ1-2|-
TGTGCCACCAGGAAGGGGGGGAACTATGGCTACACCTTC
CATRKGGNYGYTF
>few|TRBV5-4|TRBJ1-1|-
TGTGCCAGCAGCGGAGGGTCCTCAGGAGCTTTCTTT
CASSGGSSGAFF
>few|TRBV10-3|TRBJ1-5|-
TGTGCCATCAGTGATTACTTAGCCAATCAGCCCCAGCATTTT
CAISDYLANQPQHF
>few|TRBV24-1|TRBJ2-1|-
TGTGCCACCGTTTCTGAAAATGAGCAGTTCTTC
CATVSENEQFF
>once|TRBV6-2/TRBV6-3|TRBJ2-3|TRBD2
TGTGCCAGCAGTTACGGACTAGCGGCCATAGAGACAGATACGCAGTATTTT
CASSYGLAAIETDTQYF
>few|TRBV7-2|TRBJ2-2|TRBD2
TGTGCCAGCAGCCATAGCGGGGGGGCCTCCGGGGAGCTGTTTTTT
CASSHSGGASGELFF
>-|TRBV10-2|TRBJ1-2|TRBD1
TGCGCCAGCAGTTTCGGACAGGGCGGGTATGGCTACACCTTC
CASSFGQGGYGYTF